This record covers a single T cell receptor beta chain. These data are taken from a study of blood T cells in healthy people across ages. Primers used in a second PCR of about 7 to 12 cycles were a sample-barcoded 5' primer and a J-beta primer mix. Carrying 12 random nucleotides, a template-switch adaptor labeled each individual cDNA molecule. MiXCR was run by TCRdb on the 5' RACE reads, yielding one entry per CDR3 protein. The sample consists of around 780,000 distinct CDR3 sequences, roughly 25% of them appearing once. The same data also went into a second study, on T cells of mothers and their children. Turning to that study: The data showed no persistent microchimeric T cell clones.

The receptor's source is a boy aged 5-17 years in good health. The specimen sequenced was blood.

CDR3 sequence: CASSLVPQVYQETQYF. CDR3 DNA sequence: TGTGCCAGCAGCTTAGTACCTCAGGTGTACCAAGAGACCCAGTACTTC. The J gene is TRBJ2-5, the V gene TRBV11-2; D remains ambiguous. This CDR3 has 16 amino acids. Germline V CDR1 and CDR2: SGHAT, FQNNGV. V gave up 1 base and J gave up 0 bases, with 12 bases separating them.